This TCR beta chain derives from a study of beta chain features in type 1 diabetes. Trimming removed 1 base at V and 5 bases at J, with 8 bases between. The CDR3 has 13 residues. Per the germline V gene, CDR1 is SGHTA and CDR2 is FQGNSA. Expressed TCRB transcripts were sequenced because the entire RNA isolate underwent reverse transcription. Sequencing used immunoSEQ multiplex PCR; TCRdb keeps in-frame clones, though not all of them. Among around 500,000 clones listed, roughly an eighth were seen once. The sequence derives from a woman in her late teens or twenties in good health. The sequenced sample consisted of naive CD4+ T cells from blood. The chain carries TRBV7-2 and TRBJ1-1; D is undetermined. CDR3 coding DNA: TGTGCCAGCAGCTTAGGGAGGCAAACTGAAGCTTTCTTT. It yields the protein CASSLGRQTEAFF.